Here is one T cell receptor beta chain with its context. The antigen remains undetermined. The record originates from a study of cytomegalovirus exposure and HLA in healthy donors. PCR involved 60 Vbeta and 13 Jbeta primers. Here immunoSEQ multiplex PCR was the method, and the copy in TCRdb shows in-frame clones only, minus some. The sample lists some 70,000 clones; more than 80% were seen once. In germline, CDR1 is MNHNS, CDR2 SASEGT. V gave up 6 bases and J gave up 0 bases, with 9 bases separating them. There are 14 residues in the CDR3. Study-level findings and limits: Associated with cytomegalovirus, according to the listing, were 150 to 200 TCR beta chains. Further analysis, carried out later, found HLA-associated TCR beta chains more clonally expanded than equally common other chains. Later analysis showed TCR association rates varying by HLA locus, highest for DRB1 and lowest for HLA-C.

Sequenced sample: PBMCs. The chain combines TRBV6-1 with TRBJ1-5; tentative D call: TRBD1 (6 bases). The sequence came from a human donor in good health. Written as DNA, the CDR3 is TGTGCCAGCAGGGACAGTTATAGCAATCAGCCCCAGCATTTT. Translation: CASRDSYSNQPQHF.